Presented here are 19 T cell receptor beta chains from one specimen sequenced in a study of CD8+ T cells in alopecia areata. RNA was extracted and reverse transcribed into cDNA as the sequencing template. Assay: immunoSEQ multiplex PCR; the TCRdb copy retains only in-frame clones and omits some. Among roughly 200,000 clones listed, around 63% were seen once. The sample here was CD4+ T cells sorted from blood, taken at week 0. The receptors derive from a human donor with alopecia areata.

In the case of this clone: One junction end disagrees with the germline gene, perhaps due to a read error. This chain links TRBV30 with TRBJ1-5, with 11 positions matching TRBD1. The germline V gene has CDR1 GTSNPN and CDR2 SVGIG (reference sequence). The length of the CDR3 is 13 residues. CDR3: CVWTGGDNQPQHF. CDR3 nucleotides: TGTGTCTGGACAGGGGGCGATAATCAGCCCCAGCATTTT.

This clone showed up just once. The CDR3 DNA reads as TGTGCCGTGGGACATCTAACCCTCTATGGCTACACCTTC. Translating it yields CAVGHLTLYGYTF. This sequence joins TRBV7-3 and TRBJ1-2, with D perhaps matching TRBD1 (6 bases). Germline CDR1 and CDR2: SGHTA and FQGTGA. V was cut by 11 bases and J by 4 bases, with 17 bases left in between. The CDR3 spans 13 residues. Supplemented by reference TRBV7-3 and TRBJ1-2, the full variable domain reads GAGVSQTPSNKVTEKGKYVELRCDPISGHTALYWYRQSLGQGPEFLIYFQGTGAADDSGLPNDRFFAVRPEGSVSTLKIQRTERGDSAVYLCAVGHLTLYGYTFGSGTRLTVV.

The chain employs TRBV5-1 and TRBJ1-1; D is unresolved. The CDR3 sequence is 14 residues long. From germline, CDR1 is SGHRS and CDR2 YFSETQ. The V end lost 1 base, the J end lost 1 base, and 8 bases lay between the germline ends. CDR3 region: CASSLRVTNTEAFF. The CDR3 bases are TGCGCCAGCAGCTTGAGGGTAACGAACACTGAAGCTTTCTTT.

V gene TRBV29-1 combines with J gene TRBJ2-7, with 10 bases lining up with TRBD1. J was trimmed by 3 bases and V by 2 bases; bases with no gene match: 10. This CDR3 spans 16 amino acids. Per the germline V gene, CDR1 is SQVTM and CDR2 is ANQGSEA. The CDR3 sequence: CSVEIPGQGPSYEQYF. The CDR3 coding sequence is TGCAGCGTTGAAATACCGGGACAGGGGCCAAGCTACGAGCAGTACTTC.

The V and J genes are TRBV4-1 and TRBJ1-1; D is perhaps TRBD1 (6 bases). The CDR3 sequence is 13 residues long. V was cut by 1 base and J by 11 bases, with 14 bases left in between. The germline CDR1 and CDR2 sequences are MGHRA and YSYEKL. In DNA, the CDR3 is TGCGCCAGCAGCCAAGGTTACGTAGGGGGGGCTTTCTTT. It encodes CASSQGYVGGAFF.

The chain links TRBV10-3 to TRBJ2-3; 7 bases are shared with TRBD1. V shed 7 bases, J shed 1 base, and the junction held 5 bases outside the gene matches. Looked up from germline, CDR1 is ENHRY and CDR2 is SYGVKD. This CDR3 is 14 amino acids long. CDR3 sequence reads: CAIKEQGRTDTQYF. The CDR3, as DNA: TGTGCCATCAAAGAACAGGGGCGCACAGATACGCAGTATTTT.

This clone occurred a few times. The rearrangement joins TRBV30 to TRBJ1-6; D is perhaps TRBD1 (5 bases). Germline CDR1 is GTSNPN and CDR2 is SVGIG (reference sequence). Trimming cost V 4 bases and J 5 bases, with 9 bases left between them. The CDR3 extends over 13 amino acids. CDR3 coding DNA: TGTGCCTGGATGTTGGGGGATAATTCACCCCTCCACTTT. This sequence encodes CAWMLGDNSPLHF.

The chain links TRBV29-1 to TRBJ1-1; 8 bases map to TRBD1. The CDR3 contains 14 residues. With 1 base clipped from V and 1 base from J, the junction kept 2 bases outside the gene matches. Germline assignment: CDR1 SQVTM and CDR2 ANQGSEA. CDR3 coding DNA: TGCAGCGTTGAAGGGCAGGGGGCGAACACTGAAGCTTTCTTT. It yields the protein CSVEGQGANTEAFF.

V and J are TRBV2 and TRBJ2-3; D is ambiguous. This CDR3 contains 12 residues. The germline gives CDR1 SNHLY, CDR2 FYNNEI. Trimming took off 6 bases at V and 3 bases at J, with 7 bases between the two ends. The CDR3 reads CASRLMTDTQYF. CDR3 nucleotide sequence: TGTGCCAGCAGGCTTATGACAGATACGCAGTATTTT.

The gene calls are TRBV6-5 and TRBJ1-2, with D possibly being TRBD1 (5 bases). Deletions cut 0 bases from V and 7 bases from J, with 18 bases between. Germline V gene sequence: CDR1 MNHEY, CDR2 SVGAGI. This CDR3 region has 16 residues. CDR3 amino acids: CASSYSMMRGSGGYTF. As DNA, the CDR3 is TGTGCCAGCAGTTACTCGATGATGAGGGGTTCGGGTGGCTACACCTTC.

This chain connects TRBV5-1 to TRBJ2-1; 10 bases line up with TRBD2. The V and J ends lost 2 bases and 8 bases, in that order; junction bases with no gene match: 7. The CDR3 loop spans 15 amino acids. Looked up from germline, CDR1 is SGHRS and CDR2 is YFSETQ. The CDR3 reads CASSFSGLATDEQFF. The CDR3 nucleotides are TGCGCCAGCAGCTTTTCGGGACTAGCGACGGATGAGCAGTTCTTC.

J is TRBJ1-6 and V is TRBV15; D not certain. V was shortened by 3 bases and J by 9 bases, with 15 bases between the two germline ends. Germline CDR1 reads LNHNV; CDR2 reads YYDKDF (reference sequence). The CDR3 runs 15 residues. The CDR3 DNA follows: TGTGCCACCAGCAGCGACCAGAAAGACGGTTCACCCCTCCACTTT. Translating gives CATSSDQKDGSPLHF.

V and J are TRBV30 and TRBJ1-5; no clear D gene. CDR1 and CDR2 (germline): GTSNPN, SVGIG (reference sequence). CDR3 size: 16 residues. Between the trimmed V and J ends, which lost 2 bases and 0 bases, there was a span of 14 bases. In DNA, the CDR3 is TGTGCCTGGAGTTTAGGGATTAGCGGTAGCAATCAGCCCCAGCATTTT. It codes for CAWSLGISGSNQPQHF.

This clone has only a few counts. The J gene is TRBJ1-6, the V gene TRBV4-3; D is ambiguous. Germline CDR1 and CDR2: LGHNA and YSLEER. The CDR3 is made up of 12 amino acids. V was trimmed by 3 bases and J by 9 bases, leaving 6 bases between them. In nucleotides, the CDR3 is TGCGCCAGCAGCCAGCAAGGTTCACCCCTCCACTTT. This sequence encodes CASSQQGSPLHF.

The rearrangement links TRBV5-1 to TRBJ1-5; D unclear. V lost 1 base and J lost 5, with 13 bases in between. In germline, CDR1 is SGHRS, CDR2 YFSETQ. CDR3 size: 15 residues. The DNA for the CDR3 is TGCGCCAGCAGCTTGTACGGATTTGAGGATCAGCCCCAGCATTTT. Translation: CASSLYGFEDQPQHF.

J is TRBJ1-2 and V is TRBV7-9, with 7 bases lining up with TRBD1. The V segment lost 5 bases and the J segment 8 bases; nucleotides outside the gene matches: 8. Germline V lookup: CDR1 SEHNR, CDR2 FQNEAQ (reference sequence). CDR3 length: 13 residues. In DNA, the CDR3 is TGTGCCAGCAGCGGGGACAGCTTTCGCGGCTACACCTTC. It codes for CASSGDSFRGYTF. The full variable domain, in which reference TRBV7-9 and TRBJ1-2 provide the parts outside the CDR3, is DTGVSQNPRHKITKRGQNVTFRCDPISEHNRLYWYRQTLGQGPEFLTYFQNEAQLEKSRLLSDRFSAERPKGSFSTLEIQRTEQGDSAMYLCASSGDSFRGYTFGSGTRLTVV.

The V and J genes are TRBV27 and TRBJ2-1; D is unclear. The germline V gene encodes CDR1 MNHEY and CDR2 SMNVEV (reference sequence). The CDR3 has 15 amino acids. The V end was cut by 2 bases, the J end by 2 bases, with 10 bases between. CDR3 coding DNA: TGTGCCAGCAGTTTACGGACCAGCACCTACAATGAGCAGTTCTTC. Protein: CASSLRTSTYNEQFF.

The chain recombines TRBV23-1 with TRBJ1-1; D gene ambiguous. TRBV23-1 is reported as an ORF; its role is uncertain. Trimming cost V 2 bases and J 1 base, with 14 bases left between them. The CDR3 totals 16 residues. Here the CDR3 reads CASSQKALGKNTEAFF. DNA for the CDR3: TGCGCCAGCAGTCAAAAGGCCCTCGGGAAGAACACTGAAGCTTTCTTT.

This sequence joins TRBV7-2 and TRBJ2-1; weak D call: TRBD2 (6 bases). Trimming stripped 1 base from V and 10 bases from J, with 14 bases between. The germline CDR1 and CDR2 sequences are SGHTA and FQGNSA. This CDR3 is 14 amino acids long. The CDR3 coding sequence is TGTGCCAGCAGCTTAGGCGGCGGGGCTGGCGAGCAGTTCTTC. This encodes CASSLGGGAGEQFF.